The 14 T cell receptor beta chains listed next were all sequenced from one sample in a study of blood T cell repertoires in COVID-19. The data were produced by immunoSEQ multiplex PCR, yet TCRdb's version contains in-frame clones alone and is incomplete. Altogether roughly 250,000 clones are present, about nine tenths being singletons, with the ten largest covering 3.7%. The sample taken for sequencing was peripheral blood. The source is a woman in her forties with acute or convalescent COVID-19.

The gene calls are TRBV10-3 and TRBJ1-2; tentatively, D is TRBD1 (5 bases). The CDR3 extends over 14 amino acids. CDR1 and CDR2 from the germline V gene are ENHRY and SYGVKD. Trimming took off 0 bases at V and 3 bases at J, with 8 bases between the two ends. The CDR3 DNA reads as TGTGCCATCAGTGAGTCGCAGGGTCACTATGGCTACACCTTC. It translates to CAISESQGHYGYTF.

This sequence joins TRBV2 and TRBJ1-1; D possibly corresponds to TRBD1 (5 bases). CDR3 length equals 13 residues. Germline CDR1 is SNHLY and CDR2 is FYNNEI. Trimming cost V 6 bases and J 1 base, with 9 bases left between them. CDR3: CASRRGQNTEAFF. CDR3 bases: TGTGCCAGCAGACGTGGACAGAACACTGAAGCTTTCTTT.

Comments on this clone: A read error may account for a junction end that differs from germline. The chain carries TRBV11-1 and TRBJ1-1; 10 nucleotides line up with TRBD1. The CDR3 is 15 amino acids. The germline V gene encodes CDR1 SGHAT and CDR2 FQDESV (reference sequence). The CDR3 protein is CASSLTGQGNAEAFF. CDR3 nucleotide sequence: TGTGCCAGCAGCCTGACGGGACAGGGGAACGCTGAAGCTTTCTTT.

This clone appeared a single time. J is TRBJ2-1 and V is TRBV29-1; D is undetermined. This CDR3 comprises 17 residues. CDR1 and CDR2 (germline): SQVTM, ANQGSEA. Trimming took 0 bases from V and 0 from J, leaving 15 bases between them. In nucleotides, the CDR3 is TGCAGCGTTGAAGATCAACGGCTGGGCCGCTCCTACAATGAGCAGTTCTTC. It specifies CSVEDQRLGRSYNEQFF.

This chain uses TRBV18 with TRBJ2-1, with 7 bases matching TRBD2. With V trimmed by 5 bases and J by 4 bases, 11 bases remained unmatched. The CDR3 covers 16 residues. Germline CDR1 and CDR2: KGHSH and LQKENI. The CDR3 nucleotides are TGTGCCAGCTCATCCCAGGGAGGGGCAGGATACAATGAGCAGTTCTTC. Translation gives CASSSQGGAGYNEQFF.

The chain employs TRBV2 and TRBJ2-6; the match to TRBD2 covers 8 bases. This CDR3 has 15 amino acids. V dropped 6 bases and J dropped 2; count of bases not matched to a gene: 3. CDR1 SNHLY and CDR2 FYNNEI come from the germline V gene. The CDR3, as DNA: TGTGCCAGCAGCCTCGGGGGGGCTGGGGCCAACGTCCTGACTTTC. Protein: CASSLGGAGANVLTF. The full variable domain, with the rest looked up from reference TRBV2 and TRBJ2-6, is EPEVTQTPSHQVTQMGQEVILRCVPISNHLYFYWYRQILGQKVEFLVSFYNNEISEKSEIFDDQFSVERPDGSNFTLKIRSTKLEDSAMYFCASSLGGAGANVLTFGAGSRLTVL.

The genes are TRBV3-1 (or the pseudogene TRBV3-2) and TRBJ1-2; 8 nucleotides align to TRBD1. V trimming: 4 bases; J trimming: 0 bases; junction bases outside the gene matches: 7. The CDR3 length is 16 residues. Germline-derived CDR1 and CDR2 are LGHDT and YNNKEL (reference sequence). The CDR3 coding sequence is TGTGCCAGCAGCCCGACAGGGGCCTCCACTAACTATGGCTACACCTTC. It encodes CASSPTGASTNYGYTF.

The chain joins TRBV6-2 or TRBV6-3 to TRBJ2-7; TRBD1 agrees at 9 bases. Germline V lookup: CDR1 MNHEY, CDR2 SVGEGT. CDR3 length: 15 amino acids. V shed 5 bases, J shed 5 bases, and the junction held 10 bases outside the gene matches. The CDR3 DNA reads TGTGCCAGCAGTCCCCGTCCCGGGACAGGGAACGAGCAGTACGTC. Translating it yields CASSPRPGTGNEQYV.

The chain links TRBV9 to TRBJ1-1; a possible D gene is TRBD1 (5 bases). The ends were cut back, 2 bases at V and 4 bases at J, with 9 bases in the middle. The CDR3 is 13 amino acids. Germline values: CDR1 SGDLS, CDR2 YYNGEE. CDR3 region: CASSVSGPTEAFF. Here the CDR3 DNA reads TGTGCCAGCAGCGTTTCAGGGCCCACTGAAGCTTTCTTT.

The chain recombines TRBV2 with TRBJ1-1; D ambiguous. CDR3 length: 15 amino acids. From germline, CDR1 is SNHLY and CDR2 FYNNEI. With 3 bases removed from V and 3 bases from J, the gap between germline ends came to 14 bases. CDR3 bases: TGTGCCAGCAGTGACGGAGGGATCCCCTACACTGAAGCTTTCTTT. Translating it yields CASSDGGIPYTEAFF.

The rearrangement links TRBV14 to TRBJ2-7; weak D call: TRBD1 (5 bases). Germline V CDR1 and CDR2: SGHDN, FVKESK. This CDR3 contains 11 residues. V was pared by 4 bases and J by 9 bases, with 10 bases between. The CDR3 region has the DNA TGTGCCAGCAGCCGTATCACAGGGCAGTACGTC. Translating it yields CASSRITGQYV.

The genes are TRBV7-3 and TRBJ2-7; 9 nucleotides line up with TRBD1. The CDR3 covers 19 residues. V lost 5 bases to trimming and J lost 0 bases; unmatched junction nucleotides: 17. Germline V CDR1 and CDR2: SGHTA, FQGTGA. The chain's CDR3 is CASSPRQGVLDVSSYEQYV. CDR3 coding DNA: TGTGCCAGCAGCCCACGACAGGGGGTCCTGGACGTAAGCTCCTACGAGCAGTACGTC.

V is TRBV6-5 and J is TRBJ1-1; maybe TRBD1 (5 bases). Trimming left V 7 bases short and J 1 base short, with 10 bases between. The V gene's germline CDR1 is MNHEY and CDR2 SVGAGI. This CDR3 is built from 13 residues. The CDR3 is CASKDTWNTEAFF. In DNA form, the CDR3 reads TGTGCCAGCAAGGACACTTGGAACACTGAAGCTTTCTTT.

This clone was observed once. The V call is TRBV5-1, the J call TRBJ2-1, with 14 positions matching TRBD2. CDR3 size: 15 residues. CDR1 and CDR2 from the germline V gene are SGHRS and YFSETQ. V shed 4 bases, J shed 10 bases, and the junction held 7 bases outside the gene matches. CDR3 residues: CASSLRTSGGQEQFF. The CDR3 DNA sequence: TGCGCCAGCAGCCTCAGGACTAGCGGGGGGCAAGAGCAGTTCTTC.